Sequencing of this T cell receptor (beta chain) was carried out in a study of molecular identifiers for immune sequencing clone quantification. TCRdb re-analysed the PCR reads in MiXCR, keeping a single row per CDR3 protein. The table records about half a million distinct CDR3 sequences, about a fifth of them present only once. Overall study results and limits: Clones above 20 RNA copies contained over 97% of effector molecules and under 1% of naive molecules. Detecting spiked Jurkat TCR RNA from one cell among around 950,000 naive cells was reportedly possible.

This clonotype was observed a handful of times. Its antigen remains unknown. V shed 0 bases, J shed 4 bases, and the junction held 20 bases outside the gene matches. Germline CDR1 and CDR2: SGHNT and YYREEE (reference sequence). The length of the CDR3 is 20 residues. When naive CD8 T cells were sorted, they were gated as CD8+CD4-CCR7+CD45RA+. V is TRBV5-4 and J is TRBJ2-3; 7 positions agree with TRBD1. The sequence derives from a human donor in good health. Some libraries in this study had Jurkat cell RNA spiked in. The sequencing sample was made of naive CD8+ T cells from blood, with Jurkat cell RNA spiked in. Subset described: FACS-sorted CD8+CD4-CCR7+CD45RA+ naive T cells. The CDR3 loop reads CASSLDWGRIGGSSADTQYF. CDR3 nucleotides: TGTGCCAGCAGCTTGGATTGGGGGCGGATAGGGGGCTCTTCGGCAGATACGCAGTATTTT.